This T cell receptor beta chain was identified during a study of T cells in narcolepsy (dated by TCRdb to the late 2010s). For the study in its entirety: Patients with narcolepsy type 1 or type 2 (NT1, NT2) were enrolled in the study together with healthy control donors. The study used TCR Vbeta sequencing to track clonotypes in blood and CSF while looking for autoreactive T cells in narcolepsy patients that target self-antigens of hypocretin neurons (hypocretin, TRIB2). Broad study findings and their caveats: HCRT-specific and TRIB2-specific autoreactive clonotypes were highlighted in plots that compared CD4+ T cell clonotypes in CSF versus blood from the same patient. No sequences matching autoreactive T cell clones were present in some of the blood memory CD4+ repertoires from patients and controls. According to the report, autoreactive clonotypes were detected serially in the blood of the same patients and of different patients, but not in healthy controls. Patients and controls had similar numbers of sequenced blood memory CD4+ clonotypes, with averages of approximately 40,000 in patients and some 36,000 in controls.

For TCR Vbeta sequencing, memory CD4+ T cells were sorted ex vivo from the peripheral blood of narcolepsy patients and healthy controls. Notes on this clone: Its antigen is not yet known. Qualities for individual bases were not recorded, and no much larger clone is one base off.

The CDR3 numbers 14 residues from cysteine through phenylalanine. The DNA shown is the 42-base CDR3, in frame from base 1. Library construction relied on the immunoSEQ multiplex PCR assay. TCRdb stores this immuneACCESS table with in-frame sequences only. Part of the clones is absent; in the studies checked, under half of the shortfall reflects unresolved V genes, and no reason is known for the rest. The sample yields around 28,000 clones; around 80% were counted once. The ten largest clones represent about 1.2% of the sample. This receptor was obtained from a human donor with narcolepsy. The chain couples TRBV21-1 to TRBJ1-1. TRBV21-1 is classified as a pseudogene. The sample consisted of CD45RA- memory CD4+ T cells from PBMCs. This specimen's cell subset or site label, per the study, means: memory T cells sorted ex vivo from peripheral blood. The DNA reads as follows: TGTGCCAGCAGCAGGCGACGGTTCAACACTGAAGCTTTCTTT. Its translation reads: CASSRRRFNTEAFF.